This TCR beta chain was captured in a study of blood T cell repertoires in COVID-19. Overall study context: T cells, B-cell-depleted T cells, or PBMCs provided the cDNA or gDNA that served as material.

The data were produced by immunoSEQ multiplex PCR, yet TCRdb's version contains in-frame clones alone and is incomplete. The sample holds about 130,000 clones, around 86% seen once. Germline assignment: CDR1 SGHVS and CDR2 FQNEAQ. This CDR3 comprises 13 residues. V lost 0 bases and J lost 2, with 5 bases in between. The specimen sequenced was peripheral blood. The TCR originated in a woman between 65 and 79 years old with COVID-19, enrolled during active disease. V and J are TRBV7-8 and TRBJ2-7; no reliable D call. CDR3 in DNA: TGTGCCAGCAGCTTAGCCCCTACCTACGAGCAGTACTTC. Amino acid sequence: CASSLAPTYEQYF.